This T cell receptor (beta chain) was observed in a study of T cell clusters in autoimmune cytopenias. This clonotype ranks as medium-sized in terms of frequency. Its antigen is currently unknown. Multiplex touch-down PCR amplified TRB using TRB-A and TRB-B pools in one tube. TCRdb reprocessed the multiplex PCR reads and keeps a single row for each CDR3 protein, giving no DNA. This table holds more than 4,000 distinct CDR3 sequences. Study-level findings and limits: Primary autoimmune cytopenia patients seemingly lacked the physiological T cell clusters found in healthy donors.

TRB was amplified from roughly 250 ng of peripheral blood genomic DNA per sample. The CDR3 consists of 12 residues. CDR1 is GTSNPN and CDR2 is SVGIG in the germline V gene (reference sequence). V is TRBV30 and J is TRBJ1-1; TCRdb's D call of TRBD1 is untestable without DNA. The sequenced sample consisted of peripheral blood. This TCR came from a human donor with an autoimmune cytopenia or autoimmune hepatitis (not recorded which). CDR3 in amino acids: CAWSPQTGEAFF.